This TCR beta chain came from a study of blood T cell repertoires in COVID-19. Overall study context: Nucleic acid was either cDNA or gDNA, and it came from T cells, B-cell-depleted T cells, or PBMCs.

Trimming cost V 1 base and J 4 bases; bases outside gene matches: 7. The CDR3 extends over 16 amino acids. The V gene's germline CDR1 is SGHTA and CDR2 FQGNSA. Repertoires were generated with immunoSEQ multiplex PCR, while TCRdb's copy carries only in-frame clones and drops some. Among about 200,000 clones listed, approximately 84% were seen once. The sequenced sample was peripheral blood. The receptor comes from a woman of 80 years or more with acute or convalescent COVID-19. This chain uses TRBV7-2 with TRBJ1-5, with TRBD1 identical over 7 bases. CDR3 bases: TGTGCCAGCAGCTTAGTTATAGGGGGCTCGAATCAGCCCCAGCATTTT. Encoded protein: CASSLVIGGSNQPQHF.